These T cell receptor beta chains were read from a single sample in a study of shared clonotypes between healthy human individuals. This table comes from immunoSEQ multiplex PCR, and its TCRdb copy is limited to in-frame clones, with some not included. The sample holds around 320,000 clones, around 87% seen once. The sequenced material came from memory CD8+ T cells sorted from blood. The receptors here all came from a man in his late teens or twenties in good health. Both conserved end residues are part of each CDR3. The order of the fields is D gene, J gene, clone size, V gene, CDR3 DNA, CDR3 protein. D genes are given only for firm matches. A clone size is listed for some rows: how often the clone was seen (once, few, many), or a class if it is expanded.

d_gene: .
j_gene: TRBJ2-7
abundance: .
v_gene: TRBV27
CDR3nt: TGTGCCAGCAGTTTCGGGACACTTTACGAGCAGTACTTC
CDR3aa: CASSFGTLYEQYF

d_gene: .
j_gene: TRBJ2-7
abundance: .
v_gene: TRBV15
CDR3nt: TGTGCCACCAGCAGTCAGGGGGAGGACGAGCAGTACTTC
CDR3aa: CATSSQGEDEQYF

d_gene: TRBD2
j_gene: TRBJ2-3
abundance: .
v_gene: TRBV5-1
CDR3nt: TGCGCCAGCAGCCACCAGCGGGGGGGCACTGATACGCAGTATTTT
CDR3aa: CASSHQRGGTDTQYF

d_gene: TRBD2
j_gene: TRBJ2-7
abundance: few
v_gene: TRBV6-1
CDR3nt: TGTGCCAGCAGTGAAGGGGTAGCGGGAGTCTACGAGCAGTACTTC
CDR3aa: CASSEGVAGVYEQYF

d_gene: TRBD2
j_gene: TRBJ2-2
abundance: few
v_gene: TRBV9
CDR3nt: TGTGCCAGCAGCGTAAGCGGGGACGGGGAGCTGTTTTTT
CDR3aa: CASSVSGDGELFF

d_gene: TRBD2
j_gene: TRBJ2-3
abundance: .
v_gene: TRBV7-9
CDR3nt: TGTGCCAGCAGCTTAAAGGCCCGGAATAGCGGGAGGACAGATACGCAGTATTTT
CDR3aa: CASSLKARNSGRTDTQYF

d_gene: .
j_gene: TRBJ1-1
abundance: .
v_gene: TRBV13
CDR3nt: TGTGCCAGCAGACGTTTTCTCAGGGGCACTGAAGCTTTCTTT
CDR3aa: CASRRFLRGTEAFF

d_gene: TRBD1
j_gene: TRBJ1-1
abundance: .
v_gene: TRBV6-5
CDR3nt: TGTGCCAGCAGCCTACAGGGGATAGAGGCTTTCTTT
CDR3aa: CASSLQGIEAFF

d_gene: TRBD2
j_gene: TRBJ2-3
abundance: .
v_gene: TRBV7-8
CDR3nt: TGTGCCAGCAGCCGCTGGGTGGCTAGCGGGATAGATACGCAGTATTTT
CDR3aa: CASSRWVASGIDTQYF

d_gene: TRBD1
j_gene: TRBJ1-1
abundance: .
v_gene: TRBV25-1
CDR3nt: TGTGCCAGCAGTAATGAGGGGGCGAGTGGGGACACTGAAGCTTTCTTT
CDR3aa: CASSNEGASGDTEAFF